The entry that follows covers one T cell receptor (beta chain) sequence. This receptor's antigen is unknown. No much larger clonotype is one base removed from it; base qualities were not supplied. TCRbeta CDR3 regions were amplified from genomic DNA using the immunoSEQ Assay, a bias-controlled multiplex PCR. The authors processed their data as follows. Nucleated cell counts per sample were estimated from amplification of reference gene primers within the assay. Sequence reads were collapsed and filtered to measure the absolute abundance of every unique TCRbeta CDR3 rearrangement. For each sample, productive Simpson clonality was calculated by taking the square root of Simpson's diversity index across productive rearrangements. Not all clones reach the TCRdb copy of this immuneACCESS table, which keeps in-frame sequences only. Checked studies attribute under half of the gap to unresolved V genes and leave the rest unexplained. V and J calls and clone size come straight from that table; D and trimming were deduced from the DNA. The sample has about 140,000 clones on record, roughly 84% of them singletons. 4.5% to 5.5% of the sample lies in the top ten.

This record comes from a study of blood T cell repertoires in COVID-19 (dated by TCRdb to about 2020). Study-level background: Samples from collaborators originated in the United States, Italy and Spain and spanned both the acute and convalescent phases of COVID-19. The material from the prospective study consisted of cDNA or gDNA derived from T cells, B-cell-depleted T cells, or PBMCs. Deeply sampled blood TCRbeta repertoires from subjects exposed to, actively infected with, or recovered from COVID-19 were included in the dataset. The repertoires were released in a freely available public database intended as a resource for research on the immune response to SARS-CoV-2. The samples were drawn from the first 160 participants of the ongoing ImmuneRACE study and from over 950 subjects provided by 6 global collaborators. A de-identified subject ID, COVID-19 status, age in years and sex were almost always included in the sample metadata. Where HLA class I and class II types were available, the types were taken from metadata supplied by the sample provider, not from assay-based typing. Broad study findings and their caveats: The quantity of clinical and demographic metadata differed by source and by participant and was supplied without curation.

From a lookup of the germline V gene, CDR1 and CDR2 are MDHEN and SYDVKM. The junction carries 18 bases between V and J, which are trimmed by 7 bases and 8 bases respectively. The CDR3 contains 14 residues, cysteine and phenylalanine counted. Only the CDR3 DNA is retained, 42 bases long and in frame from the first base. Each collaborating institution followed its own protocols to collect whole blood in K2EDTA tubes. For TCRbeta analysis, collaborator samples were shipped as frozen whole blood, as isolated PBMCs, or as DNA extracted from either sample type. The sample taken for sequencing was peripheral blood. This TCR derives from a human donor in a cohort sampled during active COVID-19. The rearranged chain carries TRBV28 and TRBJ2-1; the D region possibly corresponds to TRBD2 (5 bases align). The CDR3 protein sequence reads: CASTRSGGWDEQFF. The nucleotide sequence is given as TGTGCCAGCACCCGATCCGGCGGGTGGGATGAGCAGTTCTTC.